This T cell receptor (beta chain) originates from a study of blood T cell repertoires in COVID-19. Whole-study context: Some COVID-19 samples were acute and others convalescent; all came from the United States, Italy and Spain.

The CDR3 sequence is 11 residues long. Germline lookup yields CDR1 DFQATT and CDR2 SNEGSKA (reference sequence). V lost 8 bases and J lost 6, with 14 bases in between. Measured with immunoSEQ multiplex PCR; TCRdb has only the in-frame clones, and not every one. The sample has fewer than 250,000 clones, 80% to 90% seen once. This TCR derives from an older woman with acute or convalescent COVID-19. The sequenced sample consisted of peripheral blood. The chain carries TRBV20-1 and TRBJ2-7; no firm D call. The CDR3 reads CSSVLKGEQYF. The CDR3 nucleotides are TGCAGTAGCGTTTTAAAAGGCGAGCAGTACTTC.